Listed here is a single T cell receptor (beta chain). Its antigen is unknown. In germline, CDR1 is SGDLS, CDR2 YYNGEE. This CDR3 is built from 15 residues. The ends lost 2 bases at V and 6 bases at J; junction bases unmatched: 6. These data are taken from a study of T cell responses to AZD1222 COVID-19 vaccine. Sequenced by immunoSEQ multiplex PCR; TCRdb stores in-frame clones only, minus some. The sample has 150,000 to 200,000 clones; just over 90% are singletons. Whole-study findings and limits: Baseline antibody screening turned up just a handful of seropositive AZD1222 recipients. Nearly half of spike-specific TCRs reportedly go after variant regions that carry no mutations. Two AZD1222 doses significantly raised spike-specific TCR breadth and depth over controls.

This specimen consisted of peripheral blood, obtained 28 days after the second dose of the MenACWY control vaccine. This TCR was recovered from an adult who received the MenACWY meningococcal vaccine as a control. V gene TRBV9 combines with J gene TRBJ2-7; 12 nucleotides agree with TRBD2. CDR3 bases: TGTGCCAGCAGCGTGGGAGGACTAGCGGGACGCGAGCAGTACTTC. Translated: CASSVGGLAGREQYF.